This section outlines one T cell receptor (beta chain) sequence together with its context. The data belong to a study of blood T cell repertoires in COVID-19. For the study at large: Sites in the United States, Italy and Spain provided acute and convalescent COVID-19 samples. T cells, B-cell-depleted T cells, or PBMCs supplied cDNA or gDNA.

Enrollees, about 18 to 100 years old, lived in 20 to 25 US areas. As originally analysed: Nucleated cell counts were estimated from reference gene primer amplification. TCRdb keeps only in-frame clones here, not all; method: immunoSEQ multiplex PCR. That table furnishes V, J and clone size, whereas the DNA furnished D and trimming. The table has some 170,000 clones, roughly 87% seen once. Sequencing input: PBMCs or T cells enriched from blood (not recorded which). The receptor was derived from a human donor with acute COVID-19. The donor label of this sample is uncertain.

The chain's CDR3 is CAWNRQNEKLFF. CDR3 bases: TGTGCCTGGAACAGGCAAAATGAAAAACTGTTTTTT. The rearrangement uses TRBV30 and TRBJ1-4; D may be TRBD1 (5 bases). Germline CDR1 reads GTSNPN; CDR2 reads SVGIG (reference sequence). Trimming pared 4 bases from V and 5 bases from J, leaving 8 bases between. CDR3 length: 12 amino acids.